This T cell receptor beta chain was identified in a study of cytomegalovirus exposure and HLA in healthy donors. The overall study: A prior analysis found fewer than 120 million unique TCR beta sequences from around 190 million T cells.

General observations from the study: Serostatus for CMV was the only available immune exposure information. Most TCR beta V segments were productive about 87% or about 30% of the time in an earlier analysis.

13 Jbeta primers and 60 Vbeta primers were used for the PCR. Assay used: immunoSEQ multiplex PCR; TCRdb lists only in-frame clones, some missing. Its table records just over 80,000 clones. A remark on this clone: Its antigen is unknown.

The receptor comes from a woman between 25 and 40 years old in good health and CMV-seronegative. The sequenced sample consisted of PBMCs.

The CDR3 region has the DNA TGTGCCAGCAGCTTGGGGGACAGGGGCGCGGAGCCCCAGCATTTT. This sequence encodes CASSLGDRGAEPQHF. The V call is TRBV5-5, the J call TRBJ1-5, with 10 bases fitting TRBD1. The V gene's germline CDR1 is SGHKS and CDR2 YYEKEE (reference sequence). The CDR3 loop spans 15 amino acids. V lost 0 bases, J lost 8 bases, and 5 bases stayed unmatched. The full variable domain, its missing parts supplied by reference TRBV5-5 and TRBJ1-5, is DAGVTQSPTHLIKTRGQQVTLRCSPISGHKSVSWYQQVLGQGPQFIFQYYEKEERGRGNFPDRFSARQFPNYSSELNVNALLLGDSALYLCASSLGDRGAEPQHFGDGTRLSIL.